The 12 T cell receptor beta chains given below trace back to one sample, sequenced in a study of OX40 agonist ivuxolimab in advanced cancers. Using immunoSEQ multiplex PCR, the repertoire was profiled, and TCRdb retains in-frame clones only, with some absent. The data show around 100,000 clones, around 90% seen once. Here the sequenced sample was CD4+ or CD8+ T cells sorted from blood, taken in a trial of the OX40 agonist ivuxolimab. The receptors stem from an adult with an advanced solid tumor such as melanoma, head and neck, liver or kidney cancer.

The chain employs TRBV4-1 and TRBJ2-6; D remains unclear. Germline CDR1 reads MGHRA; CDR2 reads YSYEKL. This CDR3 contains 18 residues. Trimming took off 5 bases at V and 5 bases at J, with 22 bases between the two ends. The CDR3 sequence is CASSSWTEPQSRANVLTF. For the CDR3, the DNA is TGCGCCAGCAGCTCGTGGACCGAACCACAAAGTCGGGCCAACGTCCTGACTTTC.

V and J are TRBV28 and TRBJ1-2; tentatively, D is TRBD1 (5 bases). CDR3 length equals 14 residues. Germline V lookup: CDR1 MDHEN, CDR2 SYDVKM. V lost 8 bases, J lost 7 bases, and 20 bases lay in between. Here the CDR3 reads CASSHKITQVGYTF. In DNA, the CDR3 is TGTGCCAGCTCTCATAAAATAACACAGGTTGGCTACACCTTC.

The chain combines TRBV6-1 with TRBJ1-1; D might be TRBD1 (5 bases). The length of the CDR3 is 14 residues. The V end was cut by 8 bases, the J end by 8 bases, with 21 bases between. Germline lookup yields CDR1 MNHNS and CDR2 SASEGT. The CDR3 reads CASGLRGIIWEAFF. In DNA form, the CDR3 reads TGTGCCAGCGGGCTCCGGGGGATCATCTGGGAAGCTTTCTTT.

The chain joins TRBV5-6 to TRBJ2-3; D uncertain. Germline CDR1 and CDR2: SGHDT and YYEEEE. V dropped 3 bases and J dropped 0 bases, with 11 bases sitting between them. The CDR3 covers 15 residues. CDR3 protein: CASSSLGVSTDTQYF. Written as DNA, the CDR3 is TGTGCCAGCAGCTCCCTCGGCGTTAGCACAGATACGCAGTATTTT.

The genes are TRBV28 and TRBJ2-7; D assignment may be TRBD1 or TRBD2 (5 bases each). Trimming removed 2 bases from V and 7 bases from J, with 9 bases in between. Germline CDR1 is MDHEN and CDR2 is SYDVKM. This CDR3 region has 12 residues. The CDR3 loop reads CASSLMGDEQYF. CDR3 nucleotide sequence: TGTGCCAGCAGTTTAATGGGGGATGAGCAGTACTTC.

The J gene is TRBJ1-2, the V gene TRBV10-3; TRBD1 matches 7 bases. CDR3 length equals 14 residues. Germline V gives CDR1 ENHRY, CDR2 SYGVKD. The J segment lost 2 bases and the V segment lost 6 bases, leaving 6 bases of the junction unmatched. The CDR3 bases are TGTGCCATCAGCTCCGGGACAGTAAACTATGGCTACACCTTC. Translation gives CAISSGTVNYGYTF.

The V and J genes are TRBV7-2 and TRBJ1-1; D perhaps matches TRBD1 (5 bases). CDR3 length equals 14 residues. Trimming took off 1 base at V and 9 bases at J, with 15 bases between the two ends. In germline, CDR1 is SGHTA, CDR2 FQGNSA. The CDR3 is CASSLGGLLIKAFF. The CDR3 DNA reads as TGTGCCAGCAGCTTAGGGGGCCTCTTGATAAAAGCTTTCTTT.

This chain links TRBV28 with TRBJ2-7; 8 nucleotides match TRBD2. CDR1 and CDR2 (germline): MDHEN, SYDVKM. The CDR3 totals 16 residues. The ends lost 6 bases at V and 4 bases at J; junction bases unmatched: 14. The CDR3 DNA follows: TGTGCCAGCAGCCAGTGGAGCGGGAGTGTTATTTACGAGCAGTACTTC. Its protein product is CASSQWSGSVIYEQYF.

The V and J genes are TRBV27 and TRBJ1-5; 7 bases align to TRBD1. Germline CDR1 reads MNHEY; CDR2 reads SMNVEV (reference sequence). There are 14 residues in the CDR3. V lost 4 bases and J lost 3; bases outside the gene matches: 3. CDR3 protein: CASSSGGPNQPQHF. Here the CDR3 DNA reads TGTGCCAGCAGTTCAGGGGGACCCAATCAGCCCCAGCATTTT.

This chain links TRBV7-3 with TRBJ1-2; perhaps TRBD1 as D (5 bases). Germline V lookup: CDR1 SGHTA, CDR2 FQGTGA. Trimming took off 5 bases at V and 2 bases at J, with 12 bases between the two ends. The CDR3 has 14 amino acids. In DNA form, the CDR3 reads TGTGCCAGCAGCCCCGGCGGGGGGAACTATGGCTACACCTTC. As protein: CASSPGGGNYGYTF. The full variable domain, rest sourced from reference TRBV7-3 and TRBJ1-2, is GAGVSQTPSNKVTEKGKYVELRCDPISGHTALYWYRQSLGQGPEFLIYFQGTGAADDSGLPNDRFFAVRPEGSVSTLKIQRTERGDSAVYLCASSPGGGNYGYTFGSGTRLTVV.

This clone was observed a handful of times. The chain joins TRBV6-1 to TRBJ1-2, with TRBD1 matching over 8 bases. The junction had 10 bases not matched to a gene; V was cut back by 4 bases and J by 9 bases. Germline assignment: CDR1 MNHNS and CDR2 SASEGT. The CDR3 has 14 amino acids. CDR3 amino acids: CASSADRGTASYTF. The DNA of the CDR3 is TGTGCCAGCAGTGCAGACAGGGGTACGGCGAGCTACACCTTC.

The chain has TRBV29-1 and TRBJ2-3; D is uncertain. The CDR3 contains 14 residues. CDR1 SQVTM and CDR2 ANQGSEA come from the germline V gene. The V and J ends lost 4 bases and 6 bases respectively, with 17 bases between them. For the CDR3, the DNA is TGCAGCGTTGTGTCCGAGCCAATTGGGGATACGCAGTATTTT. This gives the protein CSVVSEPIGDTQYF.